The 16 T cell receptor beta chains below come from one sample, sequenced in a study of blood T cell repertoires in COVID-19. The method was immunoSEQ multiplex PCR; TCRdb's version includes in-frame clones alone and lacks a portion of them. The sample consists of some 100,000 clones, 80% to 90% of them appearing once. Input material: PBMCs or T cells enriched from blood (not recorded which). These receptors came from a woman aged 45-60 years who had recovered from COVID-19.

This chain joins TRBV9 and TRBJ2-2, with 9 positions matching TRBD2. Looked up from germline, CDR1 is SGDLS and CDR2 is YYNGEE. V dropped 5 bases and J dropped 2; count of bases not matched to a gene: 7. The CDR3 is 16 residues long. CDR3 protein: CASSLTGTSNTGELFF. CDR3 DNA sequence: TGTGCCAGCAGTCTAACCGGGACTAGCAACACCGGGGAGCTGTTTTTT.

V is TRBV28 and J is TRBJ2-7; D is possibly TRBD1 (5 bases). Trimming removed 1 base from V and 1 base from J, with 8 bases in between. CDR1 is MDHEN and CDR2 is SYDVKM in the germline V gene. The CDR3 is 14 residues long. CDR3 bases: TGTGCCAGCAGTTTATCGCAGGGTTCCTACGAGCAGTACTTC. Amino acids: CASSLSQGSYEQYF.

The rearrangement joins TRBV19 to TRBJ1-1, with 9 bases that match TRBD1. The V gene's germline CDR1 is LNHDA and CDR2 SQIVND (reference sequence). This CDR3 comprises 15 residues. Trimming removed 6 bases from V and 2 bases from J; junction bases left unmatched: 7. The CDR3 protein is CASRVGDRANTEAFF. The CDR3 DNA is TGTGCCAGTAGAGTAGGGGACAGGGCAAACACTGAAGCTTTCTTT.

The genes are TRBV19 and TRBJ1-3, with 7 bases lining up with TRBD1. The trim removed 7 bases at V and 0 bases at J, leaving 6 bases unmatched. This CDR3 spans 15 amino acids. Germline lookup yields CDR1 LNHDA and CDR2 SQIVND (reference sequence). The CDR3 protein is CASTIQGISGNTIYF. The CDR3 coding sequence is TGTGCCAGTACCATACAGGGGATCTCTGGAAACACCATATATTTT.

This chain uses TRBV7-9 with TRBJ2-5, with TRBD1 matching 7 bases. CDR1 and CDR2 from the germline V gene are SEHNR and FQNEAQ (reference sequence). The CDR3 consists of 15 residues. The trim removed 3 bases at V and 4 bases at J, leaving 8 bases unmatched. The CDR3, as DNA: TGTGCCAGCAGCTTTCTCCAACAGGGGCTAGAGACCCAGTACTTC. Its protein product is CASSFLQQGLETQYF.

This clone was seen a single time. This chain joins TRBV11-2 and TRBJ1-1; 7 positions agree with TRBD1. V gave up 3 bases and J gave up 1 base; unmatched junction bases: 5. The CDR3 contains 15 residues. CDR1 SGHAT and CDR2 FQNNGV come from the germline V gene. CDR3 DNA sequence: TGTGCCAGCAGCTTGGAGAGGGGGCGGAACACTGAAGCTTTCTTT. Protein: CASSLERGRNTEAFF.

J is TRBJ1-2 and V is TRBV5-1, with D unclear. CDR1 and CDR2 from the germline V gene are SGHRS and YFSETQ. There are 14 residues in the CDR3. Trimming shortened V by 0 bases and J by 0 bases, and 6 bases separated the two germline ends. In DNA form, the CDR3 reads TGCGCCAGCAGCTTGGGTGGCACTAACTATGGCTACACCTTC. Its translation: CASSLGGTNYGYTF.

Only a few counts were recorded for this clone. V and J are TRBV19 and TRBJ2-1, with TRBD1 matching over 9 bases. J lost 4 bases, V lost 5 bases, and 9 bases had no gene match. Per the germline V gene, CDR1 is LNHDA and CDR2 is SQIVND (reference sequence). The CDR3 spans 16 residues. CDR3 sequence reads: CASSSSGTGLYNEQFF. The CDR3 DNA sequence: TGTGCCAGTAGTTCCTCCGGGACAGGGCTATACAATGAGCAGTTCTTC. The whole variable domain, filled in from reference TRBV19 and TRBJ2-1, reads DGGITQSPKYLFRKEGQNVTLSCEQNLNHDAMYWYRQDPGQGLRLIYYSQIVNDFQKGDIAEGYSVSREKKESFPLTVTSAQKNPTAFYLCASSSSGTGLYNEQFFGPGTRLTVL.

V is TRBV4-1 and J is TRBJ1-2; TRBD1 aligns across 7 bases. CDR1 MGHRA and CDR2 YSYEKL come from the germline V gene. CDR3 length: 15 amino acids. Trimming removed 0 bases from V and 7 bases from J; junction bases left unmatched: 8. DNA of the CDR3: TGCGCCAGCAGCCAAGATCTACGTACAGGGGCTGGCTACACCTTC. Protein: CASSQDLRTGAGYTF.

The rearrangement joins TRBV28 to TRBJ1-2; D may be TRBD1 (5 bases). The ends were cut back, 5 bases at V and 7 bases at J, with 14 bases in the middle. Germline loops: CDR1 MDHEN, CDR2 SYDVKM. The CDR3 contains 13 residues. CDR3 residues: CASSPGRGAGYTF. The CDR3 DNA is TGTGCCAGCAGTCCTGGACGCGGGGCTGGCTACACCTTC.

The chain is built from TRBV5-1 and TRBJ1-2, with TRBD1 matching over 7 bases. The CDR3 is 14 residues long. V dropped 1 base and J dropped 5; count of bases not matched to a gene: 5. In germline, CDR1 is SGHRS, CDR2 YFSETQ. CDR3 coding DNA: TGCGCCAGCAGCTTGCTGACAGGGTATTATGGCTACACCTTC. Protein: CASSLLTGYYGYTF.

The chain combines TRBV11-2 with TRBJ2-5; TRBD1 matches 9 bases. V lost 4 bases, J lost 7 bases, and 16 bases stayed unmatched. The CDR3 length is 17 residues. Germline V gene lookup returns CDR1 SGHAT and CDR2 FQNNGV. CDR3 in amino acids: CASSSLRDRVPPGTQYF. DNA of the CDR3: TGTGCCAGCAGCTCCCTCCGGGACAGGGTACCTCCGGGGACCCAGTACTTC.

The chain links TRBV4-2 to TRBJ1-3, with a tentative D call TRBD1 (6 bases). Germline values: CDR1 LGHNA, CDR2 YNFKEQ. The CDR3 consists of 14 residues. The ends were cut back, 0 bases at V and 4 bases at J, with 7 bases in the middle. The CDR3 here is CASSQEGAGNTIYF. For the CDR3, the DNA is TGTGCCAGCAGCCAAGAGGGGGCCGGAAACACCATATATTTT.

The J gene is TRBJ1-1, the V gene TRBV5-8, with 8 bases that match TRBD1. CDR3 length: 13 residues. J gave up 6 bases and V 2 bases, and 3 bases lay outside the gene matches. Germline V gene sequence: CDR1 SGHTS, CDR2 YDEGEE. In DNA, the CDR3 is TGTGCCAGCAGCTTCCACAGGGGGGCTGAAGCTTTCTTT. Translated: CASSFHRGAEAFF.

The J gene is TRBJ2-5, the V gene TRBV12-3 or TRBV12-4; the D gene is possibly TRBD2 (6 bases). V lost 5 bases to trimming and J lost 4 bases, with 11 bases between them. This CDR3 spans 13 amino acids. The CDR3 region is CASSLLGGETQYF. CDR3 nucleotide sequence: TGTGCCAGCAGTCTCCTGGGGGGAGAGACCCAGTACTTC.

The chain is built from TRBV5-1 and TRBJ1-2; no reliable D call. V was clipped by 0 bases and J by 3 bases, with 6 bases between them. Germline lookup yields CDR1 SGHRS and CDR2 YFSETQ. The length of the CDR3 is 13 residues. The CDR3 DNA reads TGCGCCAGCAGCTTGGTCGAGGACTATGGCTACACCTTC. It is translated as CASSLVEDYGYTF.